Described below is a single T cell receptor (beta chain) sequence and its context. The antigen is undetermined. This record comes from a study of CD8+ T cells in alopecia areata. Study in general: Treated patients received oral tofacitinib, 5 to 10 mg twice daily. Overall study findings and caveats: Within the top 100, expanded CD8+ clones significantly decreased with tofacitinib, as did scalp clonality. Normal scalp showed lower clonality than lesional scalp, especially alopecia totalis/universalis.

This CDR3 is built from 12 residues. The germline CDR1 and CDR2 sequences are GTSNPN and SVGIG (reference sequence). Trimming took 0 bases from V and 7 from J, leaving 9 bases between them. Extracted RNA was reverse transcribed, and the resulting cDNA served as sequencing template. Data came from immunoSEQ multiplex PCR; TCRdb stores just in-frame clones and leaves some out. Of over 150,000 clones in the sample, less than 70% are singletons; the top ten hold 13% to 15%. Treatment indicated: oral pan-JAK inhibitor, 5-10 mg twice daily. This clonotype originated in a human donor with alopecia areata. The chain uses TRBV30 and TRBJ1-2; no reliable D call. This sample comprised CD4+ T cells sorted from blood, obtained at week 24, from a patient treated with tofacitinib. The CDR3 spells CAWSVDESGYTF. As DNA, the CDR3 is TGTGCCTGGAGTGTCGATGAGTCTGGCTACACCTTC.